The following is a T cell receptor beta chain sequence with its context. Antigen: not known. This PCR relied on a set of 60 Vbeta primers and 13 Jbeta primers. Repertoires were generated with immunoSEQ multiplex PCR, while TCRdb's copy carries only in-frame clones and drops some. Of hundreds of thousands of clones listed, about four fifths are singletons. The data belong to a study of cytomegalovirus exposure and HLA in healthy donors. In the study overall: The early release's HLA-typed donors yielded about 85 million unique TCRs.

This CDR3 region has 15 residues. From germline, CDR1 is SGHRS and CDR2 YFSETQ. The junction had 5 bases not matched to a gene; V was cut back by 3 bases and J by 10 bases. Findings and caveats of the study: It has been reported that TCR beta sequences accurately predicted the HLA-A and HLA-B alleles of most subjects. Most TCRs appeared rarely, but some public TCRs recurred in many donors. Later on, a genetic analysis was performed. It linked a missense variant in DCLRE1C with V- and J-gene trimming of TCR beta.

The chain is built from TRBV5-1 and TRBJ2-1, with 15 bases matching TRBD2. The sequencing sample was made of PBMCs. The sequence derives from a man in his forties or fifties in good health and CMV-seropositive. CDR3 bases: TGCGCCAGCAGCTGGACTAGCGGGAGGGAAAGCGAGCAGTTCTTC. Amino acid sequence: CASSWTSGRESEQFF. The full variable domain, its missing parts supplied by reference TRBV5-1 and TRBJ2-1, is KAGVTQTPRYLIKTRGQQVTLSCSPISGHRSVSWYQQTPGQGLQFLFEYFSETQRNKGNFPGRFSGRQFSNSRSEMNVSTLELGDSALYLCASSWTSGRESEQFFGPGTRLTVL.